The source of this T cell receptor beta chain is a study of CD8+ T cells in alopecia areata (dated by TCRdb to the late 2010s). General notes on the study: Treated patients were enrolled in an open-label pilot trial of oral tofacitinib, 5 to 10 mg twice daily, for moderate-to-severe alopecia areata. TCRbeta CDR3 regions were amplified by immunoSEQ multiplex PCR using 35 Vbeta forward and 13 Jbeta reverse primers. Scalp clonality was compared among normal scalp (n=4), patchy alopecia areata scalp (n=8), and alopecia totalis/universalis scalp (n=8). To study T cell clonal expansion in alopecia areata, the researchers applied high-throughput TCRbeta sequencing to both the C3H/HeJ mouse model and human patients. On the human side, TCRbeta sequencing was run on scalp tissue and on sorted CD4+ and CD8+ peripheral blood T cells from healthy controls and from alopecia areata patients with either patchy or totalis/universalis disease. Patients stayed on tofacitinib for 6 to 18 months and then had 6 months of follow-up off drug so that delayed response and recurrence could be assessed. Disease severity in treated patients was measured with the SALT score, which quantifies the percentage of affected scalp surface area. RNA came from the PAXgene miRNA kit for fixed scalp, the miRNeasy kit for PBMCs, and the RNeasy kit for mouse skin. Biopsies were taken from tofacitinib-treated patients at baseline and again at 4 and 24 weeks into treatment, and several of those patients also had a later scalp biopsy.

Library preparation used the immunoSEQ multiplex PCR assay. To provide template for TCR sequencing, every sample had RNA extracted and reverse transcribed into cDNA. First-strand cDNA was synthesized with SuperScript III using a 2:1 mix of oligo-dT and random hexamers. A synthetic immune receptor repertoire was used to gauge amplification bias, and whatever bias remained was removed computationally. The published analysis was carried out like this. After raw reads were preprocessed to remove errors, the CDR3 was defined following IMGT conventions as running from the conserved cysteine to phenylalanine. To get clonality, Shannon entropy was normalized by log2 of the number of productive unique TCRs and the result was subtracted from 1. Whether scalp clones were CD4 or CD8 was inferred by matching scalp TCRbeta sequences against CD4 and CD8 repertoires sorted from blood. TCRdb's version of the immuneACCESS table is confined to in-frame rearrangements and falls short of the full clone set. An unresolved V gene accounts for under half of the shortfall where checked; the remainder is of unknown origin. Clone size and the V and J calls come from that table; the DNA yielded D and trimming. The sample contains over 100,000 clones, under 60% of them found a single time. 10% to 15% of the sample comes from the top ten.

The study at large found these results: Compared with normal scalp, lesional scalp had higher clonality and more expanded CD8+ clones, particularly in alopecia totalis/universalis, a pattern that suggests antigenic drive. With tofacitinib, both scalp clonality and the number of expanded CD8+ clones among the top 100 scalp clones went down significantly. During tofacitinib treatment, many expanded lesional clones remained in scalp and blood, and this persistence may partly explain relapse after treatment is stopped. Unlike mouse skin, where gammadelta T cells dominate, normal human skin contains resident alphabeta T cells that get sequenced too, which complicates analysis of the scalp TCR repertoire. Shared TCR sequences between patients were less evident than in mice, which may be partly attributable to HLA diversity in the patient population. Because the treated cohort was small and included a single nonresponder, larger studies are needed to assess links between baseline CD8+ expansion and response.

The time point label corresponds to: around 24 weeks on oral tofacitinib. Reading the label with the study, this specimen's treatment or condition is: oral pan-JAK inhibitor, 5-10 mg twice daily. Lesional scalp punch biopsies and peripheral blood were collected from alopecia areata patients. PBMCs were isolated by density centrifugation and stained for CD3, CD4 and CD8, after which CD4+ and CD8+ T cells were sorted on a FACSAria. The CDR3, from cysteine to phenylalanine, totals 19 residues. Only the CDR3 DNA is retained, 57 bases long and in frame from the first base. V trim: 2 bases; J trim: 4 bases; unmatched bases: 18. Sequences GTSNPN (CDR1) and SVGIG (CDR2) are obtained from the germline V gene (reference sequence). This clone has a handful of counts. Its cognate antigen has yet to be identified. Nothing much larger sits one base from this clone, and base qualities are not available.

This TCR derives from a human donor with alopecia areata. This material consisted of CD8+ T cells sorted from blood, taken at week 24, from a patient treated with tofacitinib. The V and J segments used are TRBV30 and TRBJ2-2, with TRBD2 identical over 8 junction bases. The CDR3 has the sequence CAWSPGVAGPETFTGELFF. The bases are TGTGCCTGGAGTCCCGGGGTAGCGGGGCCAGAAACCTTCACCGGGGAGCTGTTTTTT.